These 29 T cell receptor beta chains originate from one sample sequenced in a study of control samples from healthy donors and cancer patients. Some clones are missing from TCRdb's copy, which holds only in-frame ones; the method was immunoSEQ multiplex PCR. This sample has some 100,000 clones, with about nine tenths found just once. The sample comprised blood. The receptors shown here come from a human donor in good health. The donor label of this sample is uncertain.

The chain couples TRBV19 to TRBJ1-1; TRBD1 is a possible D gene (5 bases). Germline CDR1 reads LNHDA; CDR2 reads SQIVND (reference sequence). This CDR3 is 15 amino acids long. Trimming removed 8 bases at V and 1 base at J, with 17 bases between. The CDR3 bases are TGTGCCAGTCTACGTCGTCGGGGGACGAACACTGAAGCTTTCTTT. It yields the protein CASLRRRGTNTEAFF.

On this clone: An end of the junction does not agree with germline; a read error may underlie this. The V gene is TRBV5-6, the J gene TRBJ2-5, with 7 bases lining up with TRBD2. Germline loops: CDR1 SGHDT, CDR2 YYEEEE. CDR3 size: 14 residues. The CDR3 bases are TGTGCCAGCAGCTTGCAACTAGCGCAAGAGATCCAGTACTTC. Translated: CASSLQLAQEIQYF.

The gene calls are TRBV21-1 and TRBJ1-6. TRBV21-1 constitutes a pseudogene. The CDR3 runs 18 residues. This CDR3 reads CASSNAGVRSSYNSPLHF. The CDR3 DNA follows: TGTGCCAGCAGCAACGCGGGGGTTCGAAGCTCCTATAATTCACCCCTCCACTTT.

CDR3 sequence: CATSDSSQLADPYNEQFF. The CDR3, as DNA: TGTGCCACCAGTGATTCGAGTCAGCTAGCGGATCCTTACAATGAGCAGTTCTTC. This chain joins TRBV24-1 and TRBJ2-1; 7 nucleotides line up with TRBD2. CDR3 length: 18 amino acids. V was clipped by 2 bases and J by 4 bases; unmatched bases: 13. The germline V gene has CDR1 KGHDR and CDR2 SFDVKD.

The table lists this clone with a few counts. The gene calls are TRBV7-2 and TRBJ1-1; weak D call: TRBD1 (6 bases). The V gene lost 5 bases and the J gene lost 4 bases, with 23 bases spanning the gap. The germline V gene encodes CDR1 SGHTA and CDR2 FQGNSA. This CDR3 contains 17 residues. CDR3 in amino acids: CASSPRRPGAFFTEAFF. The CDR3 DNA follows: TGTGCCAGCAGCCCAAGACGGCCGGGGGCCTTTTTCACTGAAGCTTTCTTT.

The chain employs TRBV7-3 and TRBJ2-2, with D maybe TRBD1 (6 bases). The CDR3 sequence is 16 residues long. Trimming pared 1 base from V and 3 bases from J, leaving 12 bases between. CDR1 SGHTA and CDR2 FQGTGA come from the germline V gene. CDR3 DNA: TGTGCCAGCAGCTTAAGCGCGGCAGGGGACACCGGGGAGCTGTTTTTT. Its protein is CASSLSAAGDTGELFF.

The rearrangement uses TRBV27 and TRBJ2-6; the D is unclear. The germline gives CDR1 MNHEY, CDR2 SMNVEV (reference sequence). The ends were cut back, 5 bases at V and 0 bases at J, with 11 bases in the middle. This CDR3 is built from 16 residues. The CDR3, as DNA: TGTGCCAGCAGTCCCCGCCCCCACTCTGGGGCCAACGTCCTGACTTTC. As protein: CASSPRPHSGANVLTF.

The genes are TRBV5-8 and TRBJ2-2; D is uncertain. The V gene lost 1 base and the J gene lost 1 base, with 2 bases spanning the gap. CDR1 and CDR2 (germline): SGHTS, YDEGEE. The CDR3 consists of 13 residues. In nucleotides, the CDR3 is TGTGCCAGCAGCTTGCGGAACACCGGGGAGCTGTTTTTT. It specifies CASSLRNTGELFF. The variable domain in full, completed from reference TRBV5-8 and TRBJ2-2, reads EAGVTQSPTHLIKTRGQQATLRCSPISGHTSVYWYQQALGLGLQFLLWYDEGEERNRGNFPPRFSGRQFPNYSSELNVNALELEDSALYLCASSLRNTGELFFGEGSRLTVL.

J is TRBJ2-1 and V is TRBV28; 7 bases fit TRBD2. V lost 3 bases, J lost 10 bases, and 12 bases stayed unmatched. Germline V lookup: CDR1 MDHEN, CDR2 SYDVKM. The CDR3 is made up of 15 amino acids. The DNA of the CDR3 is TGTGCCAGCAGTTTGGGGGGGACTACTATTGTGGAGCAGTTCTTC. This encodes CASSLGGTTIVEQFF.

The chain combines TRBV2 with TRBJ2-5, with D maybe TRBD1 (6 bases). This CDR3 is built from 15 residues. Between the trimmed V and J ends, which lost 3 bases and 4 bases, there was a span of 15 bases. CDR1 and CDR2 from the germline V gene are SNHLY and FYNNEI. The CDR3 DNA sequence: TGTGCCAGCAGTGACCTCAGGGGCCAGCGAGAGACCCAGTACTTC. Residues: CASSDLRGQRETQYF.

This rearrangement joins TRBV7-9 to TRBJ2-7, with D uncertain. V lost 5 bases and J 4 bases, leaving 12 bases between the germline ends. Germline values: CDR1 SEHNR, CDR2 FQNEAQ (reference sequence). This CDR3 is built from 13 residues. Written as DNA, the CDR3 is TGTGCCAGCAGCCCAGACGGGCTTTACGAGCAGTACTTC. Protein sequence: CASSPDGLYEQYF.

This clone was counted a single time. This sequence joins TRBV5-4 and TRBJ2-1, with 9 bases matching TRBD2. The CDR3 contains 19 residues. With V trimmed by 0 bases and J by 0 bases, 10 bases remained unmatched. Germline CDR1 is SGHNT and CDR2 is YYREEE (reference sequence). CDR3 in amino acids: CASSLDVAGALSSYNEQFF. CDR3 nucleotide sequence: TGTGCCAGCAGCTTGGATGTAGCGGGGGCCCTTAGCTCCTACAATGAGCAGTTCTTC.

The chain employs TRBV28 and TRBJ2-1; unclear D gene. Germline lookup yields CDR1 MDHEN and CDR2 SYDVKM. Trimming removed 8 bases at V and 3 bases at J, with 20 bases between. The CDR3 has 16 amino acids. CDR3: CASYPLETPYYNEQFF. CDR3 bases: TGTGCCAGCTACCCCCTGGAGACCCCTTACTACAATGAGCAGTTCTTC. Full variable domain (outside the CDR3, taken from reference TRBV28 and TRBJ2-1): DVKVTQSSRYLVKRTGEKVFLECVQDMDHENMFWYRQDPGLGLRLIYFSYDVKMKEKGDIPEGYSVSREKKERFSLILESASTNQTSMYLCASYPLETPYYNEQFFGPGTRLTVL.

This chain joins TRBV11-3 and TRBJ2-2, with 7 bases identical to TRBD1. The CDR3 totals 14 residues. CDR1 is SGHNT, CDR2 YENEEA, per germline. J was trimmed by 6 bases and V by 1 base; bases with no gene match: 2. CDR3 sequence reads: CASSLVGTAGELFF. DNA for the CDR3: TGTGCCAGCAGCTTAGTCGGGACAGCCGGGGAGCTGTTTTTT.

This clone was counted between two and nine times. The chain couples TRBV10-3 to TRBJ1-6, with D unclear. Germline V gene sequence: CDR1 ENHRY, CDR2 SYGVKD. V shed 4 bases and J shed 1 base, with 8 bases lying between them. The CDR3 consists of 15 residues. CDR3 region: CAISGSGSYNSPLHF. CDR3 nucleotide sequence: TGTGCCATCAGTGGGTCCGGGTCCTATAATTCACCCCTCCACTTT.

The chain employs TRBV19 and TRBJ2-5, with D unresolved. The germline V and J ends were trimmed by 2 bases and 4 bases, with 8 bases remaining between them. Per the germline V gene, CDR1 is LNHDA and CDR2 is SQIVND (reference sequence). This CDR3 contains 13 residues. CDR3 sequence reads: CASSINSGETQYF. The CDR3 DNA sequence: TGTGCCAGTAGTATAAATAGTGGAGAGACCCAGTACTTC.

The genes are TRBV10-3 and TRBJ1-1; D is unresolved. The CDR3 totals 11 residues. CDR1 ENHRY and CDR2 SYGVKD come from the germline V gene. The germline V and J ends were trimmed by 6 bases and 3 bases, with 5 bases remaining between them. The CDR3 loop reads CAISRDTEAFF. The CDR3 bases are TGTGCCATCAGCCGGGACACTGAAGCTTTCTTT.

The chain uses TRBV9 and TRBJ1-5; D is perhaps TRBD1 (5 bases). This CDR3 spans 16 amino acids. The germline V gene has CDR1 SGDLS and CDR2 YYNGEE. Trimming shortened V by 4 bases and J by 4 bases, and 18 bases separated the two germline ends. This CDR3 reads CASSTQNRRGNQPQHF. CDR3 in DNA: TGTGCCAGCAGCACTCAAAACCGACGGGGGAATCAGCCCCAGCATTTT.

This clone was seen only a few times. This chain connects TRBV6-5 to TRBJ1-5; no reliable D call. With 6 bases removed from V and 1 base from J, the gap between germline ends came to 13 bases. CDR3 length: 15 amino acids. Germline assignment: CDR1 MNHEY and CDR2 SVGAGI. The CDR3 is CASRDLLGSNQPQHF. The CDR3 region has the DNA TGTGCCAGCAGAGACCTCCTTGGCAGCAATCAGCCCCAGCATTTT.

The chain is built from TRBV18 and TRBJ1-3, with D possibly TRBD1 on 5 matching bases. The ends were cut back, 3 bases at V and 5 bases at J, with 8 bases in the middle. Per the germline V gene, CDR1 is KGHSH and CDR2 is LQKENI. The CDR3 covers 13 residues. The CDR3 nucleotides are TGTGCCAGCTCACCTGGGACGCGAAACACCATATATTTT. It codes for CASSPGTRNTIYF.

This clone has just one count. V usage is TRBV28 and J usage is TRBJ1-2; weak D call: TRBD1 (5 bases). Between the trimmed V and J ends, which lost 7 bases and 4 bases, there was a span of 10 bases. Germline CDR1 MDHEN, CDR2 SYDVKM. This CDR3 is built from 12 residues. CDR3 nucleotide sequence: TGTGCCAGCATTGGGCAGGGCTATGGCTACACCTTC. It is translated as CASIGQGYGYTF.

V and J are TRBV6-2 or TRBV6-3 and TRBJ1-1; 8 bases align to TRBD1. The germline gives CDR1 MNHEY, CDR2 SVGEGT. Trimming at V came to 6 bases and at J to 2 bases, leaving 23 bases not matched to a gene. The CDR3 covers 20 residues. This CDR3 is CASSPGGTGYSGKGNTEAFF. The CDR3 DNA follows: TGTGCCAGCAGCCCCGGAGGGACAGGTTACTCCGGGAAAGGTAACACTGAAGCTTTCTTT.

The chain has TRBV19 and TRBJ1-6; the D gene is possibly TRBD1 (5 bases). There are 14 residues in the CDR3. V lost 4 bases and J 7 bases, leaving 11 bases between the germline ends. The germline V gene has CDR1 LNHDA and CDR2 SQIVND (reference sequence). The CDR3 nucleotides are TGTGCCAGTAGTAGTCAGGGTCCGAATTCACCCCTCCACTTT. As protein: CASSSQGPNSPLHF.

V usage is TRBV12-3 or TRBV12-4 and J usage is TRBJ2-7; 9 bases align to TRBD2. V shed 6 bases and J 3 bases; nucleotides not matched to a gene: 0. CDR3 length: 12 residues. CDR3 protein: CASRTSGYEQYF. CDR3 nucleotide sequence: TGTGCCAGCAGGACTAGCGGCTACGAGCAGTACTTC.

The rearrangement joins TRBV28 to TRBJ2-1, with 7 bases that match TRBD2. With V trimmed by 7 bases and J by 6 bases, 3 bases remained unmatched. Germline V gene sequence: CDR1 MDHEN, CDR2 SYDVKM. The CDR3 runs 12 residues. The CDR3 is CASNLAANEQFF. The CDR3 DNA reads TGTGCCAGCAATCTAGCGGCCAATGAGCAGTTCTTC.

The J gene is TRBJ1-1, the V gene TRBV7-2; TRBD1 is a possible D gene (6 bases). Germline assignment: CDR1 SGHTA and CDR2 FQGNSA. Trimming pared 5 bases from V and 3 bases from J, leaving 13 bases between. This CDR3 spans 14 amino acids. The CDR3 region is CASSPRGGHTEAFF. DNA for the CDR3: TGTGCCAGCAGCCCGCGTGGGGGGCACACTGAAGCTTTCTTT.

The chain couples TRBV30 to TRBJ1-4, with D unresolved. CDR3 length: 14 residues. V lost 3 bases to trimming and J lost 4 bases, with 12 bases between them. Germline assignment: CDR1 GTSNPN and CDR2 SVGIG (reference sequence). CDR3 region: CAWRGGGFNEKLFF. The DNA for the CDR3 is TGTGCCTGGAGAGGAGGAGGCTTTAATGAAAAACTGTTTTTT.

The rearrangement links TRBV2 to TRBJ1-1; possibly TRBD1 for D (6 bases). The CDR3 length is 13 residues. Germline V CDR1 and CDR2: SNHLY, FYNNEI. V shed 10 bases and J shed 7 bases, with 19 bases lying between them. CDR3 loop: CATLGASWGEAFF. The CDR3 nucleotides are TGTGCCACCCTGGGGGCCTCGTGGGGTGAAGCTTTCTTT.

The rearrangement uses TRBV2 and TRBJ1-1; TRBD1 might be the D (5 bases). This CDR3 has 14 amino acids. Deletions cut 4 bases from V and 1 base from J, with 10 bases between. Germline V lookup: CDR1 SNHLY, CDR2 FYNNEI. Written as DNA, the CDR3 is TGTGCCAGCAGTGTCTCTGGGGGGAACACTGAAGCTTTCTTT. Its translation: CASSVSGGNTEAFF.